This TCR beta chain was retrieved from a study of CD8 T cells in ankylosing spondylitis. Overall study findings and caveats: A motif in TCR beta, a set of several highly homologous variants, appeared characteristic of ankylosing spondylitis blood.

As regards this clonotype: Its cognate antigen is unknown.

MiXCR, run by TCRdb on the 5' RACE reads, gives a single entry per CDR3 protein. The data hold approximately 150,000 distinct CDR3 sequences, with approximately 44% observed a single time. Germline V gives CDR1 MNHNS, CDR2 SASEGT. This CDR3 region has 15 residues. The germline V and J ends were trimmed by 7 bases and 4 bases, with 16 bases remaining between them. Sequencing was performed on synovial fluid, either unsorted or a sorted T cell fraction (not recorded which). This TCR was sampled from a male donor with ankylosing spondylitis. The chain recombines TRBV6-1 with TRBJ2-2, with a weak D call TRBD1 (7 bases). CDR3 amino acids: CASTSQGGSTGELFF. In DNA, the CDR3 is TGTGCCAGCACTAGCCAGGGGGGCTCCACCGGGGAGCTGTTTTTT.